The sequence of this T cell receptor beta chain was determined in a study of T cell responses to AZD1222 COVID-19 vaccine. Study findings and constraints: Among AZD1222 vaccinees, only 5 to 7 were seropositive at baseline. Targets within unmutated variant regions were reportedly found for nearly half of spike-specific TCRs.

The analysis combined second doses at about 4 or about 12 weeks. The germline gives CDR1 LNHDA, CDR2 SQIVND (reference sequence). With 6 bases clipped from V and 6 bases from J, the junction kept 14 bases outside the gene matches. This CDR3 comprises 17 residues. As for this clone: Its specificity is not known.

Measured with immunoSEQ multiplex PCR; TCRdb has only the in-frame clones, and not every one. The repertoire holds approximately 42,000 clones, with around 89% as singletons. The receptor comes from an adult who received the AZD1222 COVID-19 vaccine. Source: peripheral blood, taken 28 days after the second AZD1222 dose. V and J are TRBV19 and TRBJ2-3; 11 nucleotides match TRBD2. This chain's CDR3 is CASSGTSGGVLGDTQYF. The CDR3 nucleotides read TGTGCCAGTAGCGGGACTAGCGGAGGGGTGCTCGGGGATACGCAGTATTTT. Supplemented by reference TRBV19 and TRBJ2-3, the full variable domain reads DGGITQSPKYLFRKEGQNVTLSCEQNLNHDAMYWYRQDPGQGLRLIYYSQIVNDFQKGDIAEGYSVSREKKESFPLTVTSAQKNPTAFYLCASSGTSGGVLGDTQYFGPGTRLTVL.